This TCR beta chain appears in the sequencing data of a study of T cells in women clearing cervical HPV infection listed by TCRdb under 2018. About the full investigation: The cases were 25 women with histologically confirmed HPV16-related CIN3 or worse, and 2 of these cases were invasive cancers. Cases had a median age of approximately 35 years and controls had a median age of about 37, with no significant differences in baseline characteristics. Five blinded duplicates per group were added as quality controls, giving about 60 samples: 50 or so participants and 10 replicates. Because only a few women had HLA typing data, the possibility that HLA type acted as a confounder could not be ruled out. The parent cohort enrolled about 9,900 women aged 18 or older in Guanacaste, Costa Rica, in about 1993 to 1995 and followed the women for around 7 years. Cases and controls were matched on year of sample collection and on age within five years. The 20 to 25 controls were women who cleared a single incident HPV16 infection within 12 months without developing precancer or cancer. This exploratory proof-of-principle case-control study, nested within the Guanacaste HPV Natural History Study in Costa Rica, compared TCR repertoires among women with different cervical HPV16 outcomes. Blood from cases was collected at the visit where the lesion was first found, while blood from controls was collected once the infection could no longer be detected. Among cases, blood sampling occurred a median of about 150 days after lesion detection, with an interquartile range of roughly 90 to 200 days.

Points the paper makes about the study in general: TRBV6-7 relative abundance was lower in cases than in controls (about 0.099% versus 0.16%; Bonferroni P = 0.0008). CIN3+ cases had significantly higher TCR repertoire richness than controls across sequencing depths, but evenness did not differ between the groups. Because T-cell numbers per sample were unknown, differences in richness could reflect varying T-cell content rather than repertoire biology. Because of the cross-sectional design, the study could not determine whether the associations came before infection or resulted from infection, and neither effector/memory subsets nor HPV-specific T cells were isolated. Random forest classifiers combining richness and V gene abundances distinguished cases from controls with an estimated AUC of more than 0.75.

The germline ends are 15 bases apart after V is trimmed by 3 bases and J by 6 bases. The CDR3 sequence holds 16 residues, the cysteine and phenylalanine included. Sequencing covers 39 bases of the CDR3, shown here with the frame starting at base 1. The CDR1 and CDR2 encoded by the germline V gene are KGHSY and FQNENV. With respect to this clone: Its antigen is not yet known. The missing CDR3 end, 3 residues past where the read stops, is filled in from the germline J gene.

Using the immunoSEQ assay, multiplex PCR amplified TCR beta CDR3 regions from an average of around 1.2 ug of genomic DNA per sample. To correct primer bias, the assay used a complete synthetic TCR repertoire to set an amplification baseline. The amplicons were sequenced on the Illumina platform. The source study handled its data this way. Sequences were error-corrected by clustering with frequency ratios and a modified nearest-neighbor algorithm and were then analyzed in the immunoSEQ Analyzer with IMGT gene definitions. At each rarefaction depth, TCR richness and evenness were averaged across 20 rarefaction repeats, and samples with fewer sequences than that depth were excluded. Wilcoxon rank sum tests with FDR correction were used to compare V, D and J gene relative abundances between the groups. An intraclass correlation of around 96% for TCR richness and an average of about 82% across 65 or so gene segments were obtained from the blinded duplicates. Imported from immuneACCESS, the table was reduced by TCRdb to in-frame sequences with V and J called. These copies leave out some clones; in studies compared against another copy, an unresolved V gene accounts for under half, and the cause of the remainder is not known. That table supplies the V and J calls and clone size; D and trimming were determined from the DNA. This sample's table carries some 40,000 clones. Under 8.5% of the sample lies in the top ten.

Every participant had a single incident cervical HPV16 infection, and prevalent HPV16 infections were excluded. Cervical HPV DNA was detected with MY09/MY11 PCR, and genotyping was done with dot-blot hybridization. Roughly 15 mL of heparinized blood was centrifuged, after which the buffy coat was aliquoted, frozen at -30 degrees C, and then stored at -80 degrees C. Genomic DNA was extracted from buffy coat specimens using QIAGEN kits. The receptor was isolated from a woman between 18 and 70 years old with a cervical HPV16 infection that either progressed to CIN3+ or cleared (not recorded which). The chain employs TRBV16 and TRBJ1-6; possibly the D gene is TRBD1, per 5 matching bases. Source material: blood buffy coat. Partial CDR3 DNA: TGTGCCAGCAGCCAGGCCGGGGGACTGAGTAATTCACCC. It encodes CASSQAGGLSNSP. The entire CDR3 protein is CASSQAGGLSNSPLHF. With the rest looked up from the reference TRBV16 and TRBJ1-6 genes rather than sequenced, the full variable domain is GEEVAQTPKHLVRGEGQKAKLYCAPIKGHSYVFWYQQVLKNEFKFLISFQNENVFDETGMPKERFSAKCLPNSPCSLEIQATKLEDSAVYFCASSQAGGLSNSPLHFGNGTRLTVT.